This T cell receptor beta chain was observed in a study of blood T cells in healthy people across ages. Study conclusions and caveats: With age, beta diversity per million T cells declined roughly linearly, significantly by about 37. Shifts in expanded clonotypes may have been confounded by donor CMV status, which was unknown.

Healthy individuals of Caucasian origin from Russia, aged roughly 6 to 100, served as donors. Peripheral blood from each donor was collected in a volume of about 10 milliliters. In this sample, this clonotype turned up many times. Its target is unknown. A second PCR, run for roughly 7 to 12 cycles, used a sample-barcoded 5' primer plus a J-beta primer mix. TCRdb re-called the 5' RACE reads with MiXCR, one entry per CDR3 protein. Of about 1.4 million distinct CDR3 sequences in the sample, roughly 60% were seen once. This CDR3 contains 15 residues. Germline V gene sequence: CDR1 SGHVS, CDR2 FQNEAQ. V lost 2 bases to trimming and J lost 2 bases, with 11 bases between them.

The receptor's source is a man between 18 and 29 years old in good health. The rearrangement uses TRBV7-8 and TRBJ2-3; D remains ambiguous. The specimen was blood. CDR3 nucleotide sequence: TGTGCCAGCAGCTTATTCCAGCGACCCACAGATACGCAGTATTTT. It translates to CASSLFQRPTDTQYF.